Listed below are T cell receptor beta chains from one sample, sequenced in a study of control samples from healthy donors and cancer patients. TCRdb's copy holds only in-frame clones and misses some; the assay was immunoSEQ multiplex PCR. This table has some 150,000 clones, over 90% appearing once. What was sequenced was blood. The receptors stem from a man in his fifties or sixties in good health. CDR3s include the opening cysteine and the closing phenylalanine or tryptophan. The order of the fields is clone size, J gene, D gene, V gene, CDR3 DNA, CDR3 protein. D genes are given only for firm matches. Size values are once, few and many counts, or a class for expanded clones, and some rows have none.

>NA|TRBJ2-5|TRBD2|TRBV5-1
TGCGCCAGCACCCGGACTAGCGGGAACCAAGAGACCCAGTACTTC
CASTRTSGNQETQYF
>NA|TRBJ1-5|TRBD1|TRBV5-1
TGCGCCAGCAGCTTGGCAAGCAGGGGGCCTACCTATAGCAATCAGCCCCAGCATTTT
CASSLASRGPTYSNQPQHF
>NA|TRBJ2-5|NA|TRBV20-1
TGCAGTGCTAGTGAGGGTAGCGAAGAGACCCAGTACTTC
CSASEGSEETQYF
>NA|TRBJ2-1|TRBD1|TRBV29-1
TGCAGCGTAGAAGGGACAGGGTGGAATGAGCAGTTCTTC
CSVEGTGWNEQFF
>NA|TRBJ2-7|TRBD2|TRBV7-2
TGTGCCAGCAGCTCCGATGGGCTAGCGGGAGGCTACGAGCAGTACTTC
CASSSDGLAGGYEQYF
>NA|TRBJ1-2|NA|TRBV6-5
TGTGCCAGCACCGCACAGGTTACATATGGCTACACCTTC
CASTAQVTYGYTF
>NA|TRBJ2-7|NA|TRBV28
TGTGCCAGCAGTCCCGGGATTAGTAGCGGAGACCCGTTCCACGAGCAGTACTTC
CASSPGISSGDPFHEQYF
>NA|TRBJ2-1|NA|TRBV14
TGTGCCAGCAGCCAAGTTTCGGGACTGCAGTTCTTC
CASSQVSGLQFF
>NA|TRBJ1-5|NA|TRBV28
TGTGCCACCTTACCGGGACAAAGGAATCAGCCCCAGCATTTT
CATLPGQRNQPQHF
>NA|TRBJ1-2|NA|TRBV28
TGTGCCAGCAGTTTTGATGGCTACACCTTC
CASSFDGYTF
>NA|TRBJ2-3|TRBD2|TRBV19
TGTGCCAGTAGTCCGACTAGCGGGATTAGCACAGATACGCAGTATTTT
CASSPTSGISTDTQYF
>NA|TRBJ2-5|NA|TRBV19
TGTGCCAGTAGTATAGCCCACGGTAGCGGAAGGGGAGAGACCCAGTACTTC
CASSIAHGSGRGETQYF
>once|TRBJ1-4|TRBD1|TRBV30
TGTGCCTCCAATGACAGGGGTAATGAAAAACTGTTTTTT
CASNDRGNEKLFF
>NA|TRBJ2-1|TRBD2|TRBV7-6
TGTGCCAGCAGCTTATCCGGGACTAGCCCCAATGAGCAGTTCTTC
CASSLSGTSPNEQFF
>NA|TRBJ1-1|TRBD1|TRBV5-6
TGTGCCAGCAGCTTATGGCAGGGGGCCGGTTGGACTGAAGCTTTCTTT
CASSLWQGAGWTEAFF
>NA|TRBJ2-3|NA|TRBV24-1
TGTGCCACCAGTGACCGTTCCAGGGAGCATACGCAGTATTTT
CATSDRSREHTQYF
>NA|TRBJ2-1|NA|TRBV2
TGTGCCAGCCACATGGGGGAACCGGGCTCCTACAATGAGCAGTTCTTC
CASHMGEPGSYNEQFF
>NA|TRBJ1-1|NA|TRBV25-1
TGTGCCAGCACCTCCCTGGGTCGCGGCACTGAAGCTTTCTTT
CASTSLGRGTEAFF
>NA|TRBJ2-7|NA|TRBV28
TGTGCCAGCAGTTCACGCCCCTACGAGCAGTACTTC
CASSSRPYEQYF
>NA|TRBJ1-5|NA|TRBV19
TGTGCCAGTAGGAACAGGGAGGGCAATCAGCCCCAGCATTTT
CASRNREGNQPQHF
>NA|TRBJ2-7|NA|TRBV7-9
TGTGCCAGCAGCCGGGGGACCCCCGGCGAGCAGTACTTC
CASSRGTPGEQYF
>NA|TRBJ1-5|TRBD1|TRBV4-2
TGTGCCAGCAGCCAAGGAAAGGGGGCGGATCAGCCCCAGCATTTT
CASSQGKGADQPQHF
>NA|TRBJ2-2|TRBD2|TRBV3-1/TRBV3-2
TGTGCCAGCAGCCAAGGACTAGCGGGAAGAGGTGGCGGGGAGCTGTTTTTT
CASSQGLAGRGGGELFF
>NA|TRBJ1-6|NA|TRBV6-1
TGTGCCAGCAGTGAGAACAGCGGCTCACCCCTCCACTTT
CASSENSGSPLHF
>NA|TRBJ2-1|NA|TRBV7-9
TGTGCCAGCAGCCTCCGGGACCGCCTCTACAATGAGCAGTTCTTC
CASSLRDRLYNEQFF
>NA|TRBJ2-5|NA|TRBV7-3
TGTGCCAGCAGCCCCGGTGCGGGCGAGACCCAGTACTTC
CASSPGAGETQYF
>NA|TRBJ2-7|NA|TRBV18
TGTGCCAGCTCACCTCTTCAGGGGACCTACGAGCAGTACTTC
CASSPLQGTYEQYF
>NA|TRBJ2-7|NA|TRBV28
TGTGCCAGCAGTTCCAGGAATTACGAGCAGTACTTC
CASSSRNYEQYF
>NA|TRBJ2-5|NA|TRBV9
TGTGCCAGCAGCGTAGCTACGACAGGCCAGACCCAGTACTTC
CASSVATTGQTQYF
>NA|TRBJ2-5|NA|TRBV19
TGTGCCAGTAGTGGGGGAGAGACCCAGTACTTC
CASSGGETQYF
>NA|TRBJ1-1|TRBD1|TRBV19
TGTGCCAGTAGTATATTTGACAGGGGGGGGACTGAAGCTTTCTTT
CASSIFDRGGTEAFF
>NA|TRBJ1-2|TRBD1|TRBV28
TGTGCCAGCAGTGTTTTGGGACAGACCGATGACTATGGCTACACCTTC
CASSVLGQTDDYGYTF
>once|TRBJ1-2|NA|TRBV30
TGTGCCTGGAGTGTAGGTGGGGGGAGATACAATGGCTACACCTTC
CAWSVGGGRYNGYTF
>once|TRBJ1-1|TRBD1|TRBV7-8
TGTGCCAGCAGCTTCCTAGCGGGGACAGCCATGAACACTGAAGCTTTCTTT
CASSFLAGTAMNTEAFF
>NA|TRBJ1-2|TRBD1|TRBV6-5
TGTGCCAGCAGTTCTTGGGGGGACAGACATCGAGGCTACACCTTC
CASSSWGDRHRGYTF
>NA|TRBJ2-7|TRBD1|TRBV7-9
TGTGCCAGCAGCCCAGCCGGGACAGGGAGCTCCTACGAGCAGTACTTC
CASSPAGTGSSYEQYF
>NA|TRBJ2-7|TRBD2|TRBV6-5
TGTGCCAGCAGCTCATACAGCGGGAGGCCCCACGAGCAGTACTTC
CASSSYSGRPHEQYF
>NA|TRBJ2-7|NA|TRBV10-1
TGCGCCAGAGCCTGTGGGACGGGAGAGGGGTACGAGCAGTACTTC
CARACGTGEGYEQYF
>NA|TRBJ2-1|TRBD2|TRBV19
TGTGCCAGTAGTAAGATGGGACTAGCGGGAGCTGAGCAGTTCTTC
CASSKMGLAGAEQFF
>NA|TRBJ2-5|NA|TRBV5-8
TGTGCCAGCAGCTTGTTCTCGCAGGGTCGAGAGACCCAGTACTTC
CASSLFSQGRETQYF
>once|TRBJ1-1|NA|TRBV5-8
TGTGCCAGCAGCTTGGAGACATTGAACACTGAAGCTTTCTTT
CASSLETLNTEAFF
>NA|TRBJ1-1|NA|TRBV18
TGTGCCAGCTCACCACGGGGGTCTGAAGCTTTCTTT
CASSPRGSEAFF
>NA|TRBJ2-1|TRBD2|TRBV19
TGTGCCTCCACCGGTAGCGGGAGGACCTACAATGAGCAGTTCTTC
CASTGSGRTYNEQFF
>NA|TRBJ2-2|NA|TRBV18
TGTGCCAGCTCACCAAATTCGAGAACGAACACCGGGGAGCTGTTTTTT
CASSPNSRTNTGELFF
>NA|TRBJ1-2|NA|TRBV6-5
TGTGCCAGCAAAGGGGGGAACAACCCTAACTATGGCTACACCTTC
CASKGGNNPNYGYTF
>NA|TRBJ2-7|NA|TRBV20-1
TGCAGTGCTAGTATCAGCGGACGATACGAGCAGTACTTC
CSASISGRYEQYF
>NA|TRBJ1-5|NA|TRBV6-5
TGTGCCAGCAGACAGGGACGCAATCAGCCCCAGCATTTT
CASRQGRNQPQHF
>NA|TRBJ2-2|TRBD2|TRBV5-1
TGCGCCAGCAGCTCGGGACTAGCGGGAGCGGACACCGGGGAGCTGTTTTTT
CASSSGLAGADTGELFF
>NA|TRBJ1-2|TRBD1|TRBV28
TGTACCAGCAGTTTTCCCCATCGACAGGGTCGAAACTATGGCTACACCTTC
CTSSFPHRQGRNYGYTF
>once|TRBJ2-7|TRBD2|TRBV19
TGTGCCAGTAGTTTCTTCGGGAGGGCCGACGAGCAGTACTTC
CASSFFGRADEQYF
>once|TRBJ2-3|TRBD2|TRBV27
TGTGCCAGCAGTGCCTACGGACTAGCGGGCACAGATACGCAGTATTTT
CASSAYGLAGTDTQYF
>once|TRBJ2-1|TRBD2|TRBV5-1
TGCGCCAGCAGCTACGCCGGGACTAGCGGGACCCATGAGCAGTTCTTC
CASSYAGTSGTHEQFF
>NA|TRBJ2-7|TRBD2|TRBV28
TGTGCCAGCAGTCTCCGCGGGAGCGGCTACGAGCAGTACTTC
CASSLRGSGYEQYF
>NA|TRBJ1-3|NA|TRBV6-6
TGTGCCACCCGACAGGTGAATGGAAACACCATATATTTT
CATRQVNGNTIYF
>NA|TRBJ1-3|NA|TRBV9
TGTGCCAGCAGCGTAGAGGTGATTCCTGGAAACACCATATATTTT
CASSVEVIPGNTIYF
>NA|TRBJ2-4|NA|TRBV11-2
TGTGCCAGCAGCTTAGTCGGGGCCAAAAACATTCAGTACTTC
CASSLVGAKNIQYF